The 17 T cell receptor beta chains below come from one sample, sequenced in a study of blood T cell repertoires in COVID-19. The protocol was immunoSEQ multiplex PCR, while the TCRdb copy is restricted to in-frame clones and leaves out a portion. Of 35,000 to 40,000 clones listed, roughly nine tenths are singletons. The sample comprised peripheral blood. The receptors here all came from a man aged 55 to 70 with COVID-19, enrolled during active disease.

Concerning this clone: The junction and the germline gene differ at one end; a read error may be behind it. This rearrangement joins TRBV2 to TRBJ1-5; D is perhaps TRBD1 (5 bases). The CDR3 loop spans 15 amino acids. The germline V gene has CDR1 SNHLY and CDR2 FYNNEI. As DNA, the CDR3 is TGTGCCAGCAGTGAAGCCAGGGCCTACAATCGGCCCCAGCATTTT. As protein: CASSEARAYNRPQHF.

V is TRBV19 and J is TRBJ1-6, with TRBD1 identical over 9 bases. CDR3 length: 14 residues. CDR1 is LNHDA, CDR2 SQIVND, per germline (reference sequence). Losses at the gene ends were 10 bases for V and 6 bases for J; bases not matched to a gene: 7. The CDR3 region has the DNA TGTGCCACCAAACGGACAGGGGCTAATTCACCCCTCCACTTT. Its protein product is CATKRTGANSPLHF.

V is TRBV20-1 and J is TRBJ2-6; D is unclear. The germline gives CDR1 DFQATT, CDR2 SNEGSKA (reference sequence). V lost 3 bases and J 0 bases, leaving 9 bases between the germline ends. There are 15 residues in the CDR3. CDR3 region: CSASPQYSGANVLTF. The CDR3 DNA is TGCAGTGCTAGTCCCCAGTACTCTGGGGCCAACGTCCTGACTTTC.

The rearrangement links TRBV13 to TRBJ1-2; D gene unclear. The CDR3 extends over 13 amino acids. The ends were cut back, 3 bases at V and 3 bases at J, with 8 bases in the middle. Germline assignment: CDR1 PRHDT and CDR2 FYEKMQ (reference sequence). The CDR3 sequence is CASSLSDHYGYTF. The DNA for the CDR3 is TGTGCCAGCAGCTTGTCAGATCACTATGGCTACACCTTC.

The chain employs TRBV5-8 and TRBJ2-6; D possibly corresponds to TRBD1 (5 bases). With 2 bases removed from V and 1 base from J, the gap between germline ends came to 13 bases. Germline V gene data show CDR1 as SGHTS and CDR2 as YDEGEE. This CDR3 has 17 residues. CDR3 DNA: TGTGCCAGCAGCTTTGACCCAGGGTATTCTGGGGCCAACGTCCTGACTTTC. Translating gives CASSFDPGYSGANVLTF.

This rearrangement joins TRBV24-1 to TRBJ1-4, with TRBD1 matching over 8 bases. This CDR3 contains 16 residues. Trimming removed 2 bases from V and 5 bases from J; junction bases left unmatched: 6. CDR1 is KGHDR and CDR2 is SFDVKD in the germline V gene. The CDR3 coding sequence is TGTGCCACCAGTGATTCAACGGACAGGGAGAATGAAAAACTGTTTTTT. It translates to CATSDSTDRENEKLFF.

This sequence joins TRBV5-4 and TRBJ2-1; weak D call: TRBD1 (6 bases). The CDR3 totals 17 residues. Germline CDR1 is SGHNT and CDR2 is YYREEE (reference sequence). V lost 0 bases, J lost 0 bases, and 13 bases lay in between. This CDR3 reads CASSLGSQGSSYNEQFF. CDR3 DNA: TGTGCCAGCAGCTTGGGGTCACAGGGTAGCTCCTACAATGAGCAGTTCTTC.

This clone has a handful of counts. This sequence joins TRBV5-8 and TRBJ2-7; D unclear. The CDR3 sequence is 12 residues long. Germline V gene lookup returns CDR1 SGHTS and CDR2 YDEGEE. V lost 2 bases and J 6 bases, leaving 9 bases between the germline ends. CDR3 protein: CASSLERGEQYF. The CDR3 DNA reads TGTGCCAGCAGCTTAGAAAGAGGCGAGCAGTACTTC.

The DNA for the CDR3 is TGTGCCAGCAGCGTCGAAGCGGGAGTCCCAGGAGATACGCAGTATTTT. This gives the protein CASSVEAGVPGDTQYF. The V and J genes are TRBV9 and TRBJ2-3; 8 nucleotides match TRBD2. Germline-derived CDR1 and CDR2 are SGDLS and YYNGEE. The V and J ends lost 2 bases and 5 bases, in that order; junction bases with no gene match: 10. The length of the CDR3 is 16 residues.

CDR3 residues: CASSRPPTEETQYF. The CDR3 DNA reads TGTGCCAGCAGCCGCCCTCCGACAGAAGAGACCCAGTACTTC. The V call is TRBV5-4, the J call TRBJ2-5; D is perhaps TRBD1 (5 bases). V shed 4 bases and J shed 3 bases, with 13 bases lying between them. Germline values: CDR1 SGHNT, CDR2 YYREEE (reference sequence). The CDR3 runs to 14 residues.

The chain joins TRBV6-1 to TRBJ1-2; the D is unclear. Germline CDR1 is MNHNS and CDR2 is SASEGT. This CDR3 spans 11 amino acids. The ends were cut back, 2 bases at V and 5 bases at J, with 3 bases in the middle. The CDR3 sequence is CASSETYGYTF. The CDR3 region has the DNA TGTGCCAGCAGTGAAACTTATGGCTACACCTTC.

V usage is TRBV7-3 and J usage is TRBJ2-1; the match to TRBD2 covers 9 bases. The V segment lost 2 bases and the J segment 7 bases; nucleotides outside the gene matches: 6. This CDR3 comprises 15 residues. Germline CDR1 and CDR2: SGHTA and FQGTGA. The CDR3 DNA reads as TGTGCCAGCAGCTTATTTAGCGGGAGTAGAAATGAGCAGTTCTTC. Protein: CASSLFSGSRNEQFF.

V is TRBV5-1 and J is TRBJ1-5, with D possibly being TRBD1 (6 bases). The V gene's germline CDR1 is SGHRS and CDR2 YFSETQ. The CDR3 loop spans 18 amino acids. Trimming removed 0 bases from V and 2 bases from J, with 18 bases in between. In DNA, the CDR3 is TGCGCCAGCAGCTTGGGGACAGCTGGAGCCGAGGGCAATCAGCCCCAGCATTTT. Protein sequence: CASSLGTAGAEGNQPQHF.

The V call is TRBV29-1, the J call TRBJ2-3, with a tentative D call TRBD2 (6 bases). V shed 0 bases and J shed 6 bases, with 25 bases lying between them. Germline CDR1 reads SQVTM; CDR2 reads ANQGSEA. The CDR3 covers 18 residues. As DNA, the CDR3 is TGCAGCGTTGAAGATCGGGGCCGACGGGACTCCGGGTGGGATACGCAGTATTTT. It is translated as CSVEDRGRRDSGWDTQYF.

The CDR3 reads CASSTGLGEQYF. The CDR3 DNA is TGTGCCAGCAGTACAGGATTAGGCGAGCAGTACTTC. The chain links TRBV6-5 to TRBJ2-7; D perhaps matches TRBD1 (5 bases). Germline assignment: CDR1 MNHEY and CDR2 SVGAGI. V gave up 5 bases and J gave up 6 bases, with 11 bases separating them. The CDR3 loop spans 12 amino acids.

The rearrangement uses TRBV6-5 and TRBJ1-2; the D is unclear. The CDR3 loop spans 11 amino acids. With 4 bases removed from V and 4 bases from J, the gap between germline ends came to 4 bases. Germline CDR1 reads MNHEY; CDR2 reads SVGAGI. Written as DNA, the CDR3 is TGTGCCAGCAGTTCGAGCTATGGCTACACCTTC. Encoded protein: CASSSSYGYTF.

The chain links TRBV30 to TRBJ1-1, with no clear D. V shed 4 bases and J shed 0 bases, with 6 bases lying between them. The germline V gene has CDR1 GTSNPN and CDR2 SVGIG (reference sequence). This CDR3 spans 12 amino acids. CDR3 amino acids: CAWTRLNTEAFF. The CDR3 DNA follows: TGTGCCTGGACTCGGTTGAACACTGAAGCTTTCTTT.